This TCR beta chain appears in the sequencing data of a study of blood T cell repertoires in COVID-19. Study-level background: The United States, Italy and Spain provided the acute and convalescent COVID-19 samples. From T cells, B-cell-depleted T cells, or PBMCs came the material, which was cDNA or gDNA.

Authors' data handling: Amplification of reference gene primers was used by the study to estimate nucleated cell counts. Sequenced by immunoSEQ multiplex PCR; TCRdb stores in-frame clones only, minus some. The V and J calls and clone size are taken from that table; D and trimming were inferred from the DNA. This sample has approximately 270,000 clones, with 88% found just once. This clone has a single count. The CDR3 is made up of 16 amino acids. This chain links TRBV21-1 with TRBJ2-2; no DNA check was done on the table's D call, TRBD1. TRBV21-1 is a recognized pseudogene. This TCR was recovered from a woman aged 25 to 39 with COVID-19, enrolled during active disease. Sequencing used peripheral blood. For the CDR3, the DNA is TGTGCCAGCAGCAAGGAGTCACAGGGTGGAACCGGGGAGCTGTTTTTT. It codes for CASSKESQGGTGELFF.